The next 30 T cell receptor beta chains were all read from a single sample in a study of T cell repertoires in cytomegalovirus infection. TCRdb reanalysed the reads using MiXCR and keeps one entry per CDR3 protein. In the table there are hundreds of thousands of distinct CDR3 sequences, 24% of which are singletons. Source material: CD8+ T cells from PBMCs. These receptors all stem from a human donor in good health (CMV status not recorded). Some clones in this sample may be carry-over from other donors' samples.

This chain connects TRBV29-1 to TRBJ2-1, with D maybe TRBD2 (6 bases). Trimming left V 2 bases short and J 4 bases short, with 15 bases between. The length of the CDR3 is 15 residues. The V gene's germline CDR1 is SQVTM and CDR2 ANQGSEA. In nucleotides, the CDR3 is TGCAGCGTTGAAAAAGGGTCCGGGGGATACAATGAGCAGTTCTTC. Translating it yields CSVEKGSGGYNEQFF.

This clonotype appeared a few times. This rearrangement joins TRBV5-4 to TRBJ2-2, with unresolved D. This CDR3 has 13 amino acids. Deletions cut 10 bases from V and 4 bases from J, with 14 bases between. Germline V gene lookup returns CDR1 SGHNT and CDR2 YYREEE (reference sequence). The CDR3, as DNA: TGTGCCTCGTGTACAGATATCACCGGGGAGCTGTTTTTT. Translating gives CASCTDITGELFF.

This clonotype showed up just a few times. The chain couples TRBV6-5 to TRBJ1-1, with 9 bases lining up with TRBD1. CDR3 length: 12 amino acids. Per the germline V gene, CDR1 is MNHEY and CDR2 is SVGAGI. The trim removed 10 bases at V and 6 bases at J, leaving 6 bases unmatched. The CDR3 DNA sequence: TGTGCCATAGGACAGGGGTTCCCTGAAGCTTTCTTT. This sequence encodes CAIGQGFPEAFF.

The V and J genes are TRBV27 and TRBJ1-1; 9 bases agree with TRBD1. The CDR3 totals 18 residues. CDR1 is MNHEY and CDR2 is SMNVEV in the germline V gene (reference sequence). Germline trimming cut 1 base from V and 1 base from J; bases unmatched to any gene: 10. The chain's CDR3 is CASSLWGQGARRNTEAFF. In DNA, the CDR3 is TGTGCCAGCAGTTTATGGGGACAGGGCGCGCGGAGGAACACTGAAGCTTTCTTT.

This clonotype was observed at least ten times. The chain joins TRBV15 to TRBJ1-1, with 7 bases that match TRBD1. The germline V gene encodes CDR1 LNHNV and CDR2 YYDKDF (reference sequence). This CDR3 is 17 amino acids long. V lost 8 bases, J lost 1 base, and 16 bases stayed unmatched. This chain's CDR3 is CATEDRETVVKNTEAFF. DNA for the CDR3: TGTGCCACCGAAGACAGGGAAACGGTCGTTAAGAACACTGAAGCTTTCTTT.

The chain carries TRBV13 and TRBJ1-2; 7 bases match TRBD1. Germline V gene data show CDR1 as PRHDT and CDR2 as FYEKMQ (reference sequence). V lost 5 bases, J lost 7 bases, and 13 bases stayed unmatched. The CDR3 loop spans 15 amino acids. CDR3 sequence: CASSVNRGGYFGYTF. The CDR3 DNA reads TGTGCCAGCAGCGTCAACAGGGGAGGTTATTTTGGCTACACCTTC.

This clonotype was counted many times. This chain uses TRBV7-9 with TRBJ1-1, with D hard to call. The CDR3 spans 15 residues. Germline CDR1 reads SEHNR; CDR2 reads FQNEAQ (reference sequence). With 4 bases removed from V and 5 bases from J, the gap between germline ends came to 17 bases. As DNA, the CDR3 is TGTGCCAGCAGCTCTCCTAGAACTGGTGGGACTGAAGCTTTCTTT. Its protein product is CASSSPRTGGTEAFF.

This clonotype was counted only a few times. This chain joins TRBV12-3 or TRBV12-4 and TRBJ2-5; 8 bases map to TRBD2. The CDR3 sequence is 13 residues long. Trimming took 8 bases from V and 4 from J; bases not matched to a gene: 6. The CDR3 loop reads CASGAGEIETQYF. The CDR3 DNA follows: TGTGCCAGCGGAGCGGGGGAGATAGAGACCCAGTACTTC.

The genes are TRBV2 and TRBJ1-6; the D gene is possibly TRBD1 (6 bases). This CDR3 is built from 15 residues. In germline, CDR1 is SNHLY, CDR2 FYNNEI. V was shortened by 5 bases and J by 0 bases, with 8 bases between the two germline ends. The CDR3 is CASSTGSSYNSPLHF. In DNA form, the CDR3 reads TGTGCCAGCAGTACAGGGAGCTCCTATAATTCACCCCTCCACTTT.

This clonotype was found a few times. The rearrangement uses TRBV5-1 and TRBJ1-6; D remains unclear. The CDR3 has 16 residues. The germline gives CDR1 SGHRS, CDR2 YFSETQ. Trimming shortened V by 1 base and J by 5 bases, and 13 bases separated the two germline ends. DNA of the CDR3: TGCGCCAGCAGCTTGAGTGGCGGACCGAATAATTCACCCCTCCACTTT. Encoded protein: CASSLSGGPNNSPLHF.

This chain joins TRBV28 and TRBJ2-5; 11 nucleotides agree with TRBD1. J lost 2 bases, V lost 6 bases, and 8 bases had no gene match. Germline V lookup: CDR1 MDHEN, CDR2 SYDVKM. The CDR3 contains 16 residues. The CDR3 DNA reads TGTGCCAGCAGACCGGACAGGGGGCGTTGGCAAGAGACCCAGTACTTC. Translating gives CASRPDRGRWQETQYF.

This clonotype was seen ten or more times. This rearrangement joins TRBV7-6 to TRBJ1-1; D unclear. Germline CDR1 and CDR2: SGHVS and FNYEAQ. Trimming removed 1 base from V and 3 bases from J, with 12 bases in between. The CDR3 has 15 residues. The DNA of the CDR3 is TGTGCCAGCAGCTTAGTATCCAAGTCCTACACTGAAGCTTTCTTT. This gives the protein CASSLVSKSYTEAFF.

The V gene is TRBV5-5, the J gene TRBJ2-7; 8 bases are shared with TRBD1. This CDR3 has 14 residues. CDR1 and CDR2 (germline): SGHKS, YYEKEE (reference sequence). The CDR3 region has the DNA TGTACCAACACCACGGGGACAGGCTTCTACGAGCAGTACTTC. Protein product: CTNTTGTGFYEQYF.

A remark on this clonotype: It may be a read error: a sequence one base away is much more abundant. The CDR3 reads CASSSPQGLNEQFF. CDR3 in DNA: TGTGCCAGCAGCTCCCCCCAGGGGCTCAATGAGCAGTTCTTC. This chain connects TRBV7-9 to TRBJ2-1; TRBD1 is a possible D gene (6 bases). Germline-derived CDR1 and CDR2 are SEHNR and FQNEAQ (reference sequence). V was pared by 4 bases and J by 6 bases, with 13 bases between. The CDR3 contains 14 residues. Full variable domain (outside the CDR3, taken from reference TRBV7-9 and TRBJ2-1): DTGVSQNPRHKITKRGQNVTFRCDPISEHNRLYWYRQTLGQGPEFLTYFQNEAQLEKSRLLSDRFSAERPKGSFSTLEIQRTEQGDSAMYLCASSSPQGLNEQFFGPGTRLTVL.

This clonotype occurred a few times. V usage is TRBV20-1 and J usage is TRBJ2-7; no clear D gene. In germline, CDR1 is DFQATT, CDR2 SNEGSKA (reference sequence). V shed 0 bases and J shed 6 bases, with 21 bases lying between them. The CDR3 length is 16 residues. CDR3 in DNA: TGCAGTGCTAGAGATCGGGTGGTAGGTCTGACGGGCGAGCAGTACTTC. This codes for CSARDRVVGLTGEQYF.

The chain recombines TRBV4-1 with TRBJ2-7, with D perhaps matching TRBD1 (5 bases). Trimming pared 1 base from V and 1 base from J, leaving 14 bases between. This CDR3 contains 16 residues. Germline assignment: CDR1 MGHRA and CDR2 YSYEKL. CDR3 sequence reads: CASSQVMAGRSYEQYF. Written as DNA, the CDR3 is TGCGCCAGCAGCCAAGTAATGGCAGGGCGATCCTACGAGCAGTACTTC.

The chain uses TRBV6-8 and TRBJ1-2; no reliable D call. The CDR3 spans 14 residues. Deletions cut 6 bases from V and 1 base from J, with 12 bases between. Germline CDR1 is MNHGY and CDR2 is SAAAGT. CDR3 nucleotide sequence: TGTGCCAGCAGCCCCCCCCGCAGTAACTATGGCTACACCTTC. Its protein product is CASSPPRSNYGYTF.

This clonotype was counted a few times. This sequence joins TRBV2 and TRBJ1-3; a possible D gene is TRBD1 (6 bases). V lost 8 bases, J lost 7 bases, and 12 bases lay in between. CDR1 is SNHLY and CDR2 is FYNNEI in the germline V gene. This CDR3 spans 12 amino acids. CDR3 DNA sequence: TGTGCCAGCTCTGAAAGGGGGAACACCATATATTTT. Translation gives CASSERGNTIYF.

Worth noting for this clonotype: Just one base apart from a much larger clone, this may be a read error. The chain employs TRBV7-8 and TRBJ2-1; D is possibly TRBD1 (5 bases). V dropped 7 bases and J dropped 5 bases, with 21 bases sitting between them. This CDR3 is built from 16 residues. Germline CDR1 is SGHVS and CDR2 is FQNEAQ. The chain's CDR3 is CASKATPLFRDNEQFF. In DNA, the CDR3 is TGTGCCAGCAAAGCTACCCCGCTCTTCAGGGACAATGAGCAGTTCTTC.

The CDR3 coding sequence is TGTGCCAGCAGCCCCCAGCGGGGCCCCCAGGATACGCAGTATTTT. Protein sequence: CASSPQRGPQDTQYF. The rearrangement joins TRBV13 to TRBJ2-3; 7 nucleotides line up with TRBD2. The V gene's germline CDR1 is PRHDT and CDR2 FYEKMQ (reference sequence). This CDR3 is built from 15 residues. J gave up 6 bases and V 5 bases, and 11 bases lay outside the gene matches. The entire variable domain, with the rest obtained from reference TRBV13 and TRBJ2-3, is as follows: AAGVIQSPRHLIKEKRETATLKCYPIPRHDTVYWYQQGPGQDPQFLISFYEKMQSDKGSIPDRFSAQQFSDYHSELNMSSLELGDSALYFCASSPQRGPQDTQYFGPGTRLTVL.

This clonotype appeared a few times. The chain links TRBV28 to TRBJ1-2; D perhaps matches TRBD1 (5 bases). V lost 6 bases, J lost 0 bases, and 14 bases lay in between. The germline V gene has CDR1 MDHEN and CDR2 SYDVKM. The CDR3 runs to 15 residues. The CDR3 reads CASRFLTATNYGYTF. Here the CDR3 DNA reads TGTGCCAGCAGGTTTTTGACAGCTACTAACTATGGCTACACCTTC.

The sample holds many counts of this clonotype. The chain has TRBV7-2 and TRBJ2-3; TRBD2 matches 11 bases. The V gene end was trimmed by 5 bases and the J gene end by 4 bases; junction bases not matched to a gene: 2. This CDR3 has 14 residues. The germline V gene has CDR1 SGHTA and CDR2 FQGNSA. CDR3 sequence (DNA): TGTGCCAGCAGCATTAGCGGGGGGGCAGATACGCAGTATTTT. It codes for CASSISGGADTQYF.

This sequence joins TRBV14 and TRBJ1-1; D unresolved. The CDR3 has 14 amino acids. V was clipped by 4 bases and J by 3 bases, with 12 bases between them. Germline lookup yields CDR1 SGHDN and CDR2 FVKESK. This CDR3 reads CASSRRRGDTEAFF. The CDR3 nucleotides are TGTGCCAGCAGCCGTAGACGTGGGGACACTGAAGCTTTCTTT.

This clonotype was picked up a small number of times. The rearrangement links TRBV7-9 to TRBJ2-2; D gene uncertain. Trimming stripped 4 bases from V and 0 bases from J, with 9 bases between. CDR1 is SEHNR, CDR2 FQNEAQ, per germline (reference sequence). The CDR3 loop spans 15 amino acids. CDR3 coding DNA: TGTGCCAGCAGCTACGCCTCTCCGAACACCGGGGAGCTGTTTTTT. Protein sequence: CASSYASPNTGELFF.

To note about this clonotype: Its ends do not fully match the called genes, so a read error is possible. This chain connects TRBV5-3 to TRBJ2-1; 8 bases are shared with TRBD1. TRBV5-3 is an ORF, with its function uncertain. The CDR3 is 15 amino acids. CDR3 nucleotides: TGTGCCAGCAGCTTGGCGCAGGGGGCGACAGGCGAGCAGTTCTTC. This codes for CASSLAQGATGEQFF.

Only a few counts were recorded for this clonotype. This chain uses TRBV4-3 with TRBJ2-1, with 10 bases that match TRBD2. CDR1 LGHNA and CDR2 YSLEER come from the germline V gene. Unmatched junction bases numbered 5, after V lost 1 base and J lost 8 bases. The CDR3 contains 15 residues. For the CDR3, the DNA is TGCGCCAGCAGCCAAGGAAAGCGGGGGGGCGATGAGCAGTTCTTC. Amino acids: CASSQGKRGGDEQFF.

This clonotype was detected a few times. This chain connects TRBV7-9 to TRBJ1-2, with D possibly TRBD1 on 5 matching bases. The CDR3 loop spans 13 amino acids. Germline CDR1 SEHNR, CDR2 FQNEAQ (reference sequence). Trimming cost V 8 bases and J 4 bases, with 14 bases left between them. The DNA for the CDR3 is TGTGCCAGCTTCAGGGACGACGCCTATGGCTACACCTTC. It specifies CASFRDDAYGYTF.

This clonotype was picked up a small number of times. V usage is TRBV6-5 and J usage is TRBJ1-2, with D tentatively TRBD1 (6 bases). From germline, CDR1 is MNHEY and CDR2 SVGAGI. There are 13 residues in the CDR3. V lost 7 bases, J lost 6 bases, and 15 bases lay in between. This CDR3 is CASTVGQLNGYTF. The CDR3 DNA reads as TGTGCCAGCACCGTCGGACAGCTTAATGGCTACACCTTC.

The table lists this clonotype with many counts. J is TRBJ2-7 and V is TRBV7-9; 10 bases match TRBD2. V was pared by 4 bases and J by 0 bases, with 3 bases of the junction left unmatched. CDR1 is SEHNR and CDR2 is FQNEAQ in the germline V gene (reference sequence). The CDR3 runs to 15 residues. The CDR3 loop reads CASSSTSGASYEQYF. The CDR3 bases are TGTGCCAGCAGCTCAACTAGCGGGGCCTCCTACGAGCAGTACTTC.

The chain is built from TRBV10-3 and TRBJ1-5; perhaps TRBD1 as D (5 bases). Germline values: CDR1 ENHRY, CDR2 SYGVKD. Trimming cost V 0 bases and J 2 bases, with 8 bases left between them. This CDR3 has 15 residues. Written as DNA, the CDR3 is TGTGCCATCAGTGAGTCAGGGGTCGGCAATCAGCCCCAGCATTTT. As protein: CAISESGVGNQPQHF.